This T cell receptor (beta chain) derives from a study of response to subunit inactivated influenza vaccine. A single record per CDR3 protein comes from TCRdb applying MiXCR to the RT-PCR reads. The table has 800,000 to 1,000,000 distinct CDR3 sequences, 20% to 25% seen once; the top ten hold roughly a tenth. The material was PBMCs from blood, obtained more than 4 days after vaccination. The TCR sequence derives from a man aged 50 or older who received an inactivated influenza vaccine.

Written as DNA, the CDR3 is TGTGCCATCAGTGAGCAGGGGGGAAATGAGCAGTTCTTC. It encodes CAISEQGGNEQFF. The chain combines TRBV10-3 with TRBJ2-1; D possibly corresponds to TRBD1 (7 bases). The V end was cut by 2 bases, the J end by 7 bases, with 9 bases between. The CDR3 loop spans 13 amino acids. The germline CDR1 and CDR2 sequences are ENHRY and SYGVKD.